This TCR beta chain comes out of a study of neurological immune-mediated disorders. General study points: The study found the most TCR clonal expansion in HTLV-1-associated myelopathy and the least in multiple sclerosis, below healthy controls. None of the CDR3 amino acid sequences of expanded clones recurred across subjects, suggesting private repertoires in all groups.

Germline CDR1 is SGHRS and CDR2 is YFSETQ. The ends were cut back, 1 base at V and 4 bases at J, with 9 bases in the middle. The CDR3 sequence is 14 residues long. Healthy controls consisted of blood bank volunteers in Maryland, USA. At least ten counts were recorded for this clonotype. The antigen remains unidentified. The team produced cDNA through 5'RACE using 10-nucleotide random UMIs. One entry per CDR3 protein results from TCRdb running MiXCR on the 5' RACE reads. The table lists tens of thousands of distinct CDR3 sequences, roughly a sixth of them singletons. The chain is built from TRBV5-1 and TRBJ1-5; maybe TRBD1 (5 bases). The TCR originated in a woman aged 40 to 50 in good health. Sequencing input: PBMCs. The DNA for the CDR3 is TGCGCCAGCAGCTTGACTTGGGGGAATCAGCCCCAGCATTTT. The encoded protein is CASSLTWGNQPQHF.